This T cell receptor (beta chain) was found in a study of response to subunit inactivated influenza vaccine. One entry per CDR3 protein results from TCRdb running MiXCR on the RT-PCR reads. The data contain approximately 480,000 distinct CDR3 sequences, roughly 11% of them seen just once; the ten biggest clones take up more than 10%. For this clonotype: Its matching antigen is unknown.

Study-level findings and limits: Each seasonal flu vaccination may recruit only limited new T cells, authors suggested.

The receptor's source is a man aged 50 to 59 who received an inactivated influenza vaccine. Sequencing was performed on PBMCs from blood, taken roughly 48 days after vaccination.

The CDR3, as DNA: TGTGCCAGCAGTGACCGGGGGAGCTCCTACAATGAGCAGTTCTTC. Residues: CASSDRGSSYNEQFF. The chain joins TRBV2 to TRBJ2-1, with D tentatively TRBD2 (6 bases). The CDR3 is 15 amino acids. Trimming removed 3 bases from V and 0 bases from J, with 9 bases in between. Per the germline V gene, CDR1 is SNHLY and CDR2 is FYNNEI.